What follows are 5 T cell receptor beta chains derived from one specimen sequenced in a study of T-cell memory formation after mild COVID-19. TCRdb recomputed calls from the 5' RACE reads with MiXCR, one row per CDR3 protein. Of 360,000 or so distinct CDR3 sequences listed, under 30% are singletons. The material sequenced was PBMCs or a T cell subset sorted from them (not recorded which). The source is an adult woman who had mild COVID-19 (a few samples of this study predate the infection). Cell type and time point are not known.

The chain couples TRBV12-3 or TRBV12-4 to TRBJ1-1, with 9 bases fitting TRBD1. This CDR3 has 15 residues. V lost 4 bases, J lost 4 bases, and 7 bases stayed unmatched. The CDR3 is CASSSRPGQGTEAFF. In nucleotides, the CDR3 is TGTGCCAGCAGTTCCCGACCGGGACAGGGCACTGAAGCTTTCTTT.

The chain joins TRBV11-2 to TRBJ2-1; 11 bases are a match to TRBD2. The junction had 11 bases not matched to a gene; V was cut back by 4 bases and J by 6 bases. This CDR3 comprises 17 residues. Germline V gene sequence: CDR1 SGHAT, CDR2 FQNNGV. The CDR3 coding sequence is TGTGCCAGCAGCTCCTGGCTAGCGGGAGGATTGTTCAATGAGCAGTTCTTC. This encodes CASSSWLAGGLFNEQFF.

V usage is TRBV12-3 or TRBV12-4 and J usage is TRBJ1-5; tentatively, D is TRBD1 (6 bases). The ends were cut back, 6 bases at V and 6 bases at J, with 12 bases in the middle. This CDR3 contains 13 residues. CDR3 nucleotides: TGTGCCAGCAGCGTGGAAGGGGGTCAGCCCCAGCATTTT. This translates into CASSVEGGQPQHF.

This clonotype appeared a few times. This chain uses TRBV7-9 with TRBJ2-5, with D possibly TRBD1 on 6 matching bases. From germline, CDR1 is SEHNR and CDR2 FQNEAQ (reference sequence). The CDR3 loop spans 14 amino acids. V gave up 5 bases and J gave up 5 bases, with 15 bases separating them. The CDR3 here is CASSPSRGSETQYF. CDR3 bases: TGTGCCAGCAGCCCCTCTAGGGGGTCGGAGACCCAGTACTTC.

This clonotype occurred a few times. V usage is TRBV12-3 or TRBV12-4 and J usage is TRBJ1-1; D remains unclear. Trimming took off 0 bases at V and 6 bases at J, with 5 bases between the two ends. CDR3 length equals 12 residues. This CDR3 reads CASSLALPEAFF. CDR3 nucleotides: TGTGCCAGCAGTTTAGCGCTTCCTGAAGCTTTCTTT.